Listed below are T cell receptor beta chains from one sample, sequenced in a study of T cell repertoires in cytomegalovirus infection. TCRdb reanalysed the reads using MiXCR and keeps one entry per CDR3 protein. Of a few hundred thousand distinct CDR3 sequences listed, roughly 15% are singletons. The sample was PBMCs. These receptors were taken from a human donor in good health (CMV status not recorded). Some clones in this sample may be carry-over from other donors' samples. Each CDR3 is given with its conserved first and last residue. A D gene is named only where the DNA matches it firmly. Clone size is stated in some rows and not others, as once, few, many or a class when expanded.

TRBD1,many,16,TRBJ2-1,TRBV7-2,TGTGCCAGCAGCTTAAAAACCGGGACAGGGGGTCATGAGCAGTTCTTC,CASSLKTGTGGHEQFF
NA,few,13,TRBJ1-6,TRBV2,TGTGCCAGCAGCCCCGGACAGAATTCACCCCTCCACTTT,CASSPGQNSPLHF
TRBD1,many,15,TRBJ2-1,TRBV6-2/TRBV6-3,TGTGCCAGCAGTAACCAGGGGGCCGCCTACAATGAGCAGTTCTTC,CASSNQGAAYNEQFF
NA,NA,13,TRBJ2-6,TRBV6-5,TGTGCCACCAAGGTTATCGGGGCCAACGTCCTGACTTTC,CATKVIGANVLTF
NA,many,13,TRBJ1-2,TRBV7-9,TGTGCCAGCAACGCGGACGGAAACTATGGCTACACCTTC,CASNADGNYGYTF
NA,few,10,TRBJ2-5,TRBV29-1,TGCAGCGGAGGTGACGAGACCCAGTACTTC,CSGGDETQYF
TRBD1,few,16,TRBJ2-2,TRBV5-5,TGTGCCAGCAGCTTGGCCCACAGGGGGAACACCGGGGAGCTGTTTTTT,CASSLAHRGNTGELFF
TRBD1,NA,14,TRBJ1-6,TRBV20-1,TGCAGTGCTAGCTTCCCAGGGGGTAGTTCACCCCTCCACTTT,CSASFPGGSSPLHF
NA,many,14,TRBJ2-3,TRBV7-2,TGTGCCAGCAGCTCCCAGGGACATTCCGATACGCAGTATTTT,CASSSQGHSDTQYF
NA,NA,13,TRBJ1-1,TRBV6-6,TGTGCCAGCACAGAGGGGATGAACACTGAAGCTTTCTTT,CASTEGMNTEAFF
NA,many,12,TRBJ2-3,TRBV6-1,TGTGCCAGCAGTAGCCTAGCTGAGACGCAGTATTTT,CASSSLAETQYF
TRBD1,many,14,TRBJ1-1,TRBV7-2,TGTGCCAGCAGCACACGGGACAGGGCAACTGAAGCTTTCTTT,CASSTRDRATEAFF
TRBD2,NA,15,TRBJ2-3,TRBV7-3,TGTGCCAGCAGCCCTGGGACTAGAGGAACAGATACGCAGTATTTT,CASSPGTRGTDTQYF
NA,many,15,TRBJ2-2,TRBV7-3,TGTGCCAGCAGCTTGGGGGGACCCTTCACCGGGGAGCTGTTTTTT,CASSLGGPFTGELFF
TRBD1,many,18,TRBJ2-6,TRBV11-2,TGTGCCAGCAGCCTAAAGTCGACAGGGCCAACTGGGGCCAACGTCCTGACTTTC,CASSLKSTGPTGANVLTF
NA,NA,13,TRBJ2-3,TRBV6-5,TGTGCCAGCAGTTACGCCAGCACAGATACGCAGTATTTT,CASSYASTDTQYF
TRBD1,many,15,TRBJ2-7,TRBV7-2,TGTGCCAGCAGCCTGGGACAGGGGCTATCCTACGAGCAGTACTTC,CASSLGQGLSYEQYF
NA,few,12,TRBJ2-5,TRBV6-2/TRBV6-3,TGTGCCAGCAGTTACTCTATTCTGCTACAGTACTTC,CASSYSILLQYF
NA,few,15,TRBJ1-1,TRBV4-1,TGCGCCAGCAGCCAAGAAGGAGGCCAGCTATCTGAAGCTTTCTTT,CASSQEGGQLSEAFF
NA,NA,15,TRBJ2-1,TRBV2,TGTGCCAGCAGCCAAACAGTGAGCTCCTACAATGAGCAGTTCTTC,CASSQTVSSYNEQFF
NA,NA,15,TRBJ2-1,TRBV6-4,TGTGCCAGCAGTGAATGGTTATCTGGCTACAATGAGCAGTTCTTC,CASSEWLSGYNEQFF
NA,NA,16,TRBJ2-2,TRBV7-8,TGTGCCAGCAGCTTAGCTTGGCAGGCGAACACCGGGGAGCTGTTTTTT,CASSLAWQANTGELFF
TRBD1,few,19,TRBJ1-4,TRBV2,TGTGCCAGCAGACCCGCGGAGGGACAGGCCCATGTTCGTAATGAAAAACTGTTTTTT,CASRPAEGQAHVRNEKLFF
NA,NA,12,TRBJ1-2,TRBV5-3,TGTGCCAGCAGCGCGGATTTCTATGGCTACACCTTC,CASSADFYGYTF
NA,NA,15,TRBJ2-7,TRBV28,TGTGCCAGCAGCCGCCAAGGGGTAGGGACGCTCGAGCAGTACTTC,CASSRQGVGTLEQYF
TRBD2,many,15,TRBJ2-1,TRBV7-2,TGTGCCAGCAGCTCCCGACTAGCGGGGAGCAATGAGCAGTTCTTC,CASSSRLAGSNEQFF
NA,few,11,TRBJ1-1,TRBV28,TGTGCCAGCAGCACAGGGTTTCTTGCTTTCTTT,CASSTGFLAFF
NA,many,15,TRBJ2-3,TRBV20-1,TGCAGTGCTGCACCGGGACTCGAAATCACAGATACGCAGTATTTT,CSAAPGLEITDTQYF
NA,few,15,TRBJ2-7,TRBV29-1,TGCAGCGTTGCTACCCGGTTGGTCGGTAACTACGAGCAGTACTTC,CSVATRLVGNYEQYF
NA,many,13,TRBJ1-2,TRBV12-3/TRBV12-4,TGTGCCAGCAGTTTAAGGGACGACTATGGCTACACCTTC,CASSLRDDYGYTF
NA,NA,15,TRBJ2-7,TRBV6-2/TRBV6-3,TGTGCCAGCAGTTACTCCCGGATTACCACCTACGAGCAGTACTTC,CASSYSRITTYEQYF
NA,NA,12,TRBJ2-2,TRBV2,TGTGCCAGCAGTAGGACTGCTGGGGAGCTGTTTTTT,CASSRTAGELFF
NA,NA,16,TRBJ2-2,TRBV7-9,TGTGCCAGCAGCTTACCCGGACAAGCGAACACCGGGGAGCTGTTTTTT,CASSLPGQANTGELFF
NA,few,13,TRBJ1-1,TRBV9,TGTGCCAGCAGCCGCCCTGAGGCCAGCGAAGCTTTCTTT,CASSRPEASEAFF
NA,few,14,TRBJ1-2,TRBV29-1,TGCAGCGTTGGGGGGGGGGGAGGCGGCTATGGCTACACCTTC,CSVGGGGGGYGYTF
TRBD1,once,14,TRBJ1-1,TRBV12-3/TRBV12-4,TGTGCCAGCAGTTCAACCGGACAGGACACTGAAGCTTTCTTT,CASSSTGQDTEAFF
NA,few,17,TRBJ2-2,TRBV4-1,TGCGCCAGCAGCCCCTGGGGCCTAACAGGTTACACCGGGGAGCTGTTTTTT,CASSPWGLTGYTGELFF
NA,many,13,TRBJ2-1,TRBV10-2,TGCGCCAGCTTACCGGCTAATTACAATGAGCAGTTCTTC,CASLPANYNEQFF
NA,many,21,TRBJ2-6,TRBV24-1,TGTGCCACCAGTGATTTACCAGCCTTTAGGGGGAACGGCCCTGGGGCCAACGTCCTGACTTTC,CATSDLPAFRGNGPGANVLTF
TRBD1,few,14,TRBJ2-7,TRBV2,TGTGCCAGCAGGCCGGGACAGAGGACCTACGAGCAGTACTTC,CASRPGQRTYEQYF
TRBD1,NA,14,TRBJ2-4,TRBV5-1,TGCGCCAGCAGCCTAGCCGGGACAGGGGACATTCAGTACTTC,CASSLAGTGDIQYF
TRBD2,NA,15,TRBJ2-7,TRBV6-1,TGTGCCAGCAGTTCCAGCGGGGGCCTCTCCTACGAGCAGTACTTC,CASSSSGGLSYEQYF
NA,few,17,TRBJ1-5,TRBV18,TGTGCCAGCTCACGGGCCCGGACAGAGACCTTGAGGCAGCCCCAGCATTTT,CASSRARTETLRQPQHF
TRBD2,NA,15,TRBJ2-7,TRBV25-1,TGTGCCAGCAGTGATGGTAGCGGGAGGGCAAACGAGCAGTACTTC,CASSDGSGRANEQYF
TRBD2,NA,17,TRBJ2-4,TRBV4-1,TGCGCCAGCAGCCCGATATGGACTAGGAGGGCCAAAAACATTCAGTACTTC,CASSPIWTRRAKNIQYF
TRBD2,NA,15,TRBJ2-5,TRBV19,TGTGCCAGTAACCCGACTAGCGGGAGAAGGGAGACCCAGTACTTC,CASNPTSGRRETQYF
NA,few,16,TRBJ2-7,TRBV23-1,TGCGCCAGCGTACCCTATAGGGGCGGGGGCCCTTACGAGCAGTACTTC,CASVPYRGGGPYEQYF
NA,many,12,TRBJ1-5,TRBV7-2,TGTGCCAGCAGCTTAGGTTTCCAGCCCCAGCATTTT,CASSLGFQPQHF
NA,few,14,TRBJ1-2,TRBV7-9,TGTGCCAGCAGCTTAGTTCCCGGGAACTATGGCTACACCTTC,CASSLVPGNYGYTF
NA,NA,14,TRBJ2-2,TRBV10-2,TGCGCCAGCAGTGAGAAAGGGCCTTTAGGGGAGCTGTTTTTT,CASSEKGPLGELFF
TRBD1,NA,15,TRBJ1-4,TRBV18,TGTGCCAGCTCACCGGGACAGGGGCTTATGGAAAAACTGTTTTTT,CASSPGQGLMEKLFF